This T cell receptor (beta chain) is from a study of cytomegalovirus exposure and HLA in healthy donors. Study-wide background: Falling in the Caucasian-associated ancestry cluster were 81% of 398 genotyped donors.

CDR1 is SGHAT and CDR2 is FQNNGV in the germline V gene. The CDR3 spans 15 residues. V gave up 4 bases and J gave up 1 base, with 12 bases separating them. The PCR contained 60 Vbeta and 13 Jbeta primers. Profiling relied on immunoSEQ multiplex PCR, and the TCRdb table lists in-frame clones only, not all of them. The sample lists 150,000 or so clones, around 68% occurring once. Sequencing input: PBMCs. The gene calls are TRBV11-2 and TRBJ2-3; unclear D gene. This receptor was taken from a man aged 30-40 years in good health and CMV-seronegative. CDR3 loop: CASSSTVGGTDTQYF. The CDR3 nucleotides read TGTGCCAGCAGCTCAACTGTCGGTGGCACAGATACGCAGTATTTT.